This T cell receptor (beta chain) stems from a study of PD-1 blockade in classical Hodgkin lymphoma. Whole-study results and caveats: Baseline TCR diversity was reportedly lower in newly diagnosed patients than in healthy donors. It was reported as lower still in relapsed/refractory patients. There was a significant rise in CD4+ TCR diversity by C4D1, with no such rise for CD8+.

CDR1 and CDR2 (germline): SGHVS, FQNEAQ. V lost 0 bases and J lost 8, with 16 bases in between. The CDR3 consists of 15 residues. This clone has only a few counts. Its antigen is not identified. Every one of the patients relapsed after autologous stem cell transplantation (brentuximab vedotin exposure was variable). Reported best responses ranged across complete response, partial response or progressive disease. Profiling relied on immunoSEQ multiplex PCR, and the TCRdb table lists in-frame clones only, not all of them. Of around 25,000 clones listed, more than 75% are singletons. This rearrangement joins TRBV7-8 to TRBJ1-2, with D tentatively TRBD1 (6 bases). Sequencing was performed on peripheral blood mononuclear cells (PBMCs), taken at baseline. This receptor was identified in a human donor with classical Hodgkin lymphoma. CDR3 sequence: CASSLARQVPSGYTF. In DNA, the CDR3 is TGTGCCAGCAGCTTAGCCCGACAGGTACCTTCAGGCTACACCTTC.